A single sample is the source of the 29 T cell receptor beta chains below, sequenced in a study of tumor-infiltrating lymphocytes in oesophageal squamous cell carcinoma. MiXCR was run by TCRdb on the PCR reads, yielding one entry per CDR3 protein. The data contain about 12,000 distinct CDR3 sequences, roughly 55% of them seen just once; the ten biggest clones take up around a third. Sequencing input: esophageal tumor tissue. All receptors derive from a female donor with esophageal squamous cell carcinoma.

J is TRBJ2-3 and V is TRBV7-2; 12 bases are shared with TRBD2. V was pared by 5 bases and J by 6 bases, with 6 bases of the junction left unmatched. This CDR3 region has 15 residues. Germline assignment: CDR1 SGHTA and CDR2 FQGNSA. The CDR3 coding sequence is TGTGCCAGCAGCCCGAATACTAGCGGGAGGGATACGCAGTATTTT. This gives the protein CASSPNTSGRDTQYF.

This clonotype occurred a few times. V gene TRBV7-8 combines with J gene TRBJ2-1, with 14 bases identical to TRBD2. With the DNA end fitting TRBJ2-7 better, the J assignment may be wrong. The CDR3 is 16 residues long. CDR1 is SGHVS and CDR2 is FQNEAQ in the germline V gene. The CDR3 bases are TGTGCCAGCAGCCCCCGGACTAGCGGGAGGACCTACGAGCAGTACTTC. Its protein product is CASSPRTSGRTYEQYF.

The chain uses TRBV7-8 and TRBJ2-3; weak D call: TRBD2 (5 bases). V lost 4 bases, J lost 0 bases, and 8 bases lay in between. The CDR3 is made up of 14 amino acids. Germline V gene lookup returns CDR1 SGHVS and CDR2 FQNEAQ. The CDR3 reads CASSSVASTDTQYF. The CDR3 DNA reads TGTGCCAGCAGCTCGGTAGCGAGCACAGATACGCAGTATTTT.

The gene calls are TRBV27 and TRBJ2-7; 10 positions agree with TRBD2. Judging by the DNA end, TRBJ2-1 fits better; the J call may be wrong. The CDR3 has 15 amino acids. Germline V gives CDR1 MNHEY, CDR2 SMNVEV (reference sequence). The CDR3 DNA reads TGTGCCAGCATTGAGATGGCTAGCGGGAGCAATGAGCAGTTCTTC. Translating gives CASIEMASGSNEQFF.

V gene TRBV7-8 combines with J gene TRBJ2-5; no reliable D call. The J call may be in error: the DNA end matches TRBJ2-1 better. CDR3 size: 15 residues. Germline V lookup: CDR1 SGHVS, CDR2 FQNEAQ. Here the CDR3 DNA reads TGTGCCAGCAGCACCCAGACAATTACCTACAATGAGCAGTTCTTC. Amino acid sequence: CASSTQTITYNEQFF.

This clonotype was observed at least ten times. V is TRBV7-9 and J is TRBJ1-2; 8 bases map to TRBD1. With 1 base clipped from V and 1 base from J, the junction kept 5 bases outside the gene matches. The germline V gene has CDR1 SEHNR and CDR2 FQNEAQ (reference sequence). The CDR3 sequence is 16 residues long. CDR3 sequence: CASSLGTGTFNYGYTF. The CDR3, as DNA: TGTGCCAGCAGCTTAGGGACAGGGACTTTTAACTATGGCTACACCTTC.

The rearrangement links TRBV7-2 to TRBJ2-1; the D gene could be TRBD1 or TRBD2 (5 bases each). The CDR3 length is 17 residues. The V gene lost 5 bases and the J gene lost 10 bases, with 27 bases spanning the gap. The germline CDR1 and CDR2 sequences are SGHTA and FQGNSA. This chain's CDR3 is CASSPGRVGTLRLEQFF. The CDR3 nucleotides are TGTGCCAGCAGCCCAGGGCGGGTTGGGACGCTACGTCTGGAGCAGTTCTTC.

V and J are TRBV6-6 and TRBJ1-1; D remains unclear. The germline CDR1 and CDR2 sequences are MNHNY and SVGAGI (reference sequence). Deletions cut 2 bases from V and 4 bases from J, with 14 bases between. CDR3 size: 15 residues. For the CDR3, the DNA is TGTGCCAGCAGTTACAGTGGTTTTAGCATCACTGAAGCTTTCTTT. It encodes CASSYSGFSITEAFF.

The chain has TRBV6-1 and TRBJ2-1, with D maybe TRBD1 (5 bases). This CDR3 region has 16 residues. Trimming took off 6 bases at V and 0 bases at J, with 15 bases between the two ends. The germline V gene encodes CDR1 MNHNS and CDR2 SASEGT. The CDR3 is CASSLWGQNSYNEQFF. The CDR3 DNA reads as TGTGCCAGCAGCTTATGGGGCCAAAACTCCTACAATGAGCAGTTCTTC.

This clonotype came up many times. A much larger clone differs from this one at a single base, so this may be a read error. This chain joins TRBV7-9 and TRBJ2-5, with 9 bases that match TRBD2. The CDR3 extends over 15 amino acids. CDR1 is SEHNR, CDR2 FQNEAQ, per germline (reference sequence). V was pared by 1 base and J by 11 bases, with 11 bases of the junction left unmatched. CDR3 nucleotide sequence: TGTGCCAGCAGCTTAGGGTGGCGGGAGGGCAATGAGCAGTACTTC. It specifies CASSLGWREGNEQYF.

The chain joins TRBV7-4 to TRBJ2-6, with TRBD2 matching 7 bases. Germline V gene data show CDR1 as SGHVT and CDR2 as SQSDAQ. With V trimmed by 1 base and J by 3 bases, 9 bases remained unmatched. The length of the CDR3 is 18 residues. The chain's CDR3 is CASSLEYFGGYGANVLTF. The DNA of the CDR3 is TGTGCCAGCAGCTTAGAGTATTTCGGGGGGTATGGGGCCAACGTCCTGACTTTC.

This clonotype was seen repeatedly, ten times or more. A much larger clone sits a single nucleotide away, making a read error possible. The rearrangement uses TRBV5-1 and TRBJ2-1; TRBD1 is a possible D gene (6 bases). The tail of the sequence fits TRBJ2-7 better, so the J call may be wrong. CDR3 length: 15 amino acids. Germline loops: CDR1 SGHRS, CDR2 YFSETQ. The CDR3 is CASSLTGTNYNEQYF. The DNA for the CDR3 is TGCGCCAGCAGCCTTACCGGGACAAACTACAATGAGCAGTACTTC.

The chain joins TRBV6-1 to TRBJ1-2; TRBD1 matches at 8 bases. This CDR3 is 14 amino acids long. V dropped 4 bases and J dropped 5; count of bases not matched to a gene: 6. Looked up from germline, CDR1 is MNHNS and CDR2 is SASEGT. CDR3 amino acids: CASSAQGGKYGYTF. For the CDR3, the DNA is TGTGCCAGCAGTGCACAGGGGGGAAAGTATGGCTACACCTTC.

This clonotype was observed at least ten times. This chain uses TRBV5-4 with TRBJ2-5, with TRBD1 matching 8 bases. The CDR3 runs to 14 residues. J lost 3 bases, V lost 2 bases, and 3 bases had no gene match. Germline lookup yields CDR1 SGHNT and CDR2 YYREEE (reference sequence). The CDR3 here is CASSLTGGKETQYF. The CDR3, as DNA: TGTGCCAGCAGCTTAACAGGGGGGAAAGAGACCCAGTACTTC. Drawing the rest from reference TRBV5-4 and TRBJ2-5, the complete variable domain is ETGVTQSPTHLIKTRGQQVTLRCSSQSGHNTVSWYQQALGQGPQFIFQYYREEENGRGNFPPRFSGLQFPNYSSELNVNALELDDSALYLCASSLTGGKETQYFGPGTRLLVL.

The chain has TRBV6-1 and TRBJ2-3; 9 bases are a match to TRBD1. This CDR3 has 17 amino acids. Trimming at V came to 4 bases and at J to 2 bases, leaving 10 bases not matched to a gene. Germline V gene sequence: CDR1 MNHNS, CDR2 SASEGT. CDR3 residues: CASSARTGAVNTDTQYF. The DNA for the CDR3 is TGTGCCAGCAGTGCGCGGACAGGGGCAGTGAACACAGATACGCAGTATTTT.

This clonotype was seen ten or more times. The chain employs TRBV28 and TRBJ1-2; no clear D gene. V lost 2 bases and J lost 7, with 8 bases in between. This CDR3 has 12 amino acids. Germline V gene lookup returns CDR1 MDHEN and CDR2 SYDVKM. As DNA, the CDR3 is TGTGCCAGCAGTTTAATGTCCCGTGGCTACACCTTC. Protein sequence: CASSLMSRGYTF.

This clonotype was observed a single time. The rearrangement uses TRBV7-2 and TRBJ2-3; TRBD2 matches 8 bases. CDR1 and CDR2 (germline): SGHTA, FQGNSA. CDR3 length equals 17 residues. The V gene end was trimmed by 3 bases and the J gene end by 4 bases; junction bases not matched to a gene: 12. CDR3: CASSLSGSGGPPDTQYF. In DNA form, the CDR3 reads TGTGCCAGCAGCTTGAGTGGCTCGGGAGGGCCCCCAGATACGCAGTATTTT.

This chain links TRBV7-2 with TRBJ2-1; D gene ambiguous. Judging by the DNA end, TRBJ2-7 fits better; the J call may be wrong. The CDR3 length is 12 residues. In germline, CDR1 is SGHTA, CDR2 FQGNSA. The CDR3: CASSSMIYEQYF. Written as DNA, the CDR3 is TGTGCCAGCAGCTCGATGATCTACGAGCAGTACTTC.

This CDR3 reads CASSRGQGVTEAFF. CDR3 nucleotides: TGTGCCAGCAGTCGAGGACAGGGTGTCACTGAAGCTTTCTTT. The V gene is TRBV25-1, the J gene TRBJ1-1, with TRBD1 identical over 8 bases. The germline V gene has CDR1 MGHDK and CDR2 SYGVNS. The CDR3 has 14 residues. Germline trimming cut 5 bases from V and 4 bases from J; bases unmatched to any gene: 6.

The J gene is TRBJ2-5, the V gene TRBV7-9; D uncertain. The length of the CDR3 is 16 residues. Trimming took off 1 base at V and 5 bases at J, with 17 bases between the two ends. Germline CDR1 is SEHNR and CDR2 is FQNEAQ (reference sequence). The CDR3 loop is CASSLGEAQGSETQYF. CDR3 sequence (DNA): TGTGCCAGCAGCTTAGGGGAAGCCCAAGGTTCGGAGACCCAGTACTTC.

This clonotype was recorded once. The J gene is TRBJ2-1, the V gene TRBV15; 12 bases fit TRBD2. After removal of 6 bases from V and 4 bases from J, the junction contained 7 bases not matched to a gene. The germline V gene has CDR1 LNHNV and CDR2 YYDKDF (reference sequence). This CDR3 contains 16 residues. The CDR3 loop is CATSDRTSGKYNEQFF. CDR3 DNA: TGTGCCACCAGTGATAGGACTAGCGGGAAGTACAATGAGCAGTTCTTC. The variable domain in full, completed from reference TRBV15 and TRBJ2-1, reads DAMVIQNPRYQVTQFGKPVTLSCSQTLNHNVMYWYQQKSSQAPKLLFHYYDKDFNNEADTPDNFQSRRPNTSFCFLDIRSPGLGDTAMYLCATSDRTSGKYNEQFFGPGTRLTVL.

This clonotype was counted between two and nine times. The chain couples TRBV7-9 to TRBJ2-2; D unresolved. Trimming shortened V by 2 bases and J by 4 bases, and 8 bases separated the two germline ends. The germline gives CDR1 SEHNR, CDR2 FQNEAQ (reference sequence). This CDR3 comprises 14 residues. CDR3 sequence: CASSLHTVTGELFF. In DNA form, the CDR3 reads TGTGCCAGCAGCTTACACACTGTCACCGGGGAGCTGTTTTTT.

V is TRBV27 and J is TRBJ1-5; TRBD1 is a possible D gene (5 bases). Germline lookup yields CDR1 MNHEY and CDR2 SMNVEV (reference sequence). CDR3 length: 15 amino acids. The ends were cut back, 1 base at V and 3 bases at J, with 10 bases in the middle. This chain's CDR3 is CASSLFQGSNQPQHF. The DNA for the CDR3 is TGTGCCAGCAGTTTATTCCAGGGTTCCAATCAGCCCCAGCATTTT.

This clonotype was seen only a few times. V is TRBV7-9 and J is TRBJ2-5; tentatively, D is TRBD1 or TRBD2 (6 bases each). The DNA end favors TRBJ2-1, so the J call may be wrong. The CDR3 sequence is 14 residues long. Germline CDR1 reads SEHNR; CDR2 reads FQNEAQ (reference sequence). The CDR3 loop reads CASSTRGVNNEQFF. The CDR3 DNA sequence: TGTGCCAGCAGCACTAGGGGGGTTAACAATGAGCAGTTCTTC.

The rearrangement uses TRBV6-6 and TRBJ1-4; no clear D. The CDR3 sequence is 13 residues long. The germline CDR1 and CDR2 sequences are MNHNY and SVGAGI (reference sequence). V was clipped by 10 bases and J by 8 bases, with 17 bases between them. Written as DNA, the CDR3 is TGTGCCACCGGTGGTAACTCGGACGAAAAACTGTTTTTT. Translating it yields CATGGNSDEKLFF.

The sample holds many counts of this clonotype. Being one base from a much bigger clone, this may be a read error. The genes are TRBV5-4 and TRBJ2-1; 11 bases match TRBD2. The tail of the sequence fits TRBJ2-7 better, so the J call may be wrong. Germline V gene lookup returns CDR1 SGHNT and CDR2 YYREEE (reference sequence). The CDR3 runs 16 residues. The CDR3 loop reads CASSLSGTSGYNEQYF. CDR3 sequence (DNA): TGTGCCAGCAGCTTGTCCGGGACTAGCGGCTACAATGAGCAGTACTTC.

This clonotype was counted a few times. The chain recombines TRBV7-6 with TRBJ2-1; D is perhaps TRBD2 (5 bases). TRBJ2-7 explains the end of the DNA better; the J call may be wrong. Germline V gene data show CDR1 as SGHVS and CDR2 as FNYEAQ. CDR3 size: 12 residues. As DNA, the CDR3 is TGTGCCAGCAGCTCCCAAGAGGGAGAGCAGTACTTC. This encodes CASSSQEGEQYF.

This chain links TRBV7-2 with TRBJ2-5; 8 bases fit TRBD2. TRBJ2-7 explains the end of the DNA better; the J call may be wrong. Germline V gene lookup returns CDR1 SGHTA and CDR2 FQGNSA. This CDR3 has 14 residues. The CDR3 protein is CASSFGAGAYEQYF. The CDR3 DNA follows: TGTGCCAGCAGCTTCGGAGCGGGAGCTTACGAGCAGTACTTC.

This clonotype has a handful of counts. This chain links TRBV7-4 with TRBJ2-5, with D maybe TRBD1 (6 bases). Germline V gene lookup returns CDR1 SGHVT and CDR2 SQSDAQ. V lost 5 bases and J 4 bases, leaving 20 bases between the germline ends. The CDR3 sequence is 16 residues long. The CDR3 loop is CASSRVGANPRETQYF. The CDR3 bases are TGTGCCAGCAGCCGGGTGGGGGCCAACCCCCGAGAGACCCAGTACTTC.